This passage covers 13 T cell receptor beta chains from one sample sequenced in a study of blood T cell repertoires in COVID-19. Produced via immunoSEQ multiplex PCR; TCRdb's table is partial and in-frame only. The table records 150,000 to 200,000 clones, over 70% of them present only once. The sample taken for sequencing was PBMCs or T cells enriched from blood (not recorded which). The receptors were gathered from a woman aged 40 to 50 with acute COVID-19.

This chain connects TRBV6-4 to TRBJ2-1; the match to TRBD2 covers 8 bases. CDR1 is MRHNA and CDR2 is SNTAGT in the germline V gene. This CDR3 spans 15 amino acids. The J segment lost 7 bases and the V segment lost 5 bases, leaving 10 bases of the junction unmatched. The CDR3, as DNA: TGTGCCAGCAGTCTGGAAGCGGGAGTCACAAATGAGCAGTTCTTC. Its translation is CASSLEAGVTNEQFF.

This chain uses TRBV18 with TRBJ1-3; no firm D call. Between the trimmed V and J ends, which lost 3 bases and 0 bases, there was a span of 9 bases. CDR3 length equals 15 residues. Germline CDR1 is KGHSH and CDR2 is LQKENI. The CDR3: CASSPTAASGNTIYF. In DNA form, the CDR3 reads TGTGCCAGCTCACCGACTGCTGCCTCTGGAAACACCATATATTTT.

The J gene is TRBJ2-7, the V gene TRBV18; D ambiguous. Germline V CDR1 and CDR2: KGHSH, LQKENI. The CDR3 extends over 14 amino acids. Trimming removed 1 base at V and 4 bases at J, with 11 bases between. This CDR3 reads CASSPRGSAYEQYF. For the CDR3, the DNA is TGTGCCAGCTCACCACGAGGATCTGCTTACGAGCAGTACTTC. The entire variable domain, with the rest obtained from reference TRBV18 and TRBJ2-7, is as follows: NAGVMQNPRHLVRRRGQEARLRCSPMKGHSHVYWYRQLPEEGLKFMVYLQKENIIDESGMPKERFSAEFPKEGPSILRIQQVVRGDSAAYFCASSPRGSAYEQYFGPGTRLTVT.

The gene calls are TRBV11-3 and TRBJ2-1; the match to TRBD2 covers 14 bases. CDR1 and CDR2 (germline): SGHNT, YENEEA. The CDR3 is 18 residues long. V dropped 4 bases and J dropped 8; count of bases not matched to a gene: 13. The CDR3 DNA follows: TGTGCCAGCAGCTCGGGACTAGCGGGAGCTGCAAATGGCGATGAGCAGTTCTTC. Protein sequence: CASSSGLAGAANGDEQFF.

This chain links TRBV5-1 with TRBJ1-2; D is ambiguous. CDR3 length: 15 residues. Between the trimmed V and J ends, which lost 7 bases and 1 base, there was a span of 17 bases. CDR1 and CDR2 (germline): SGHRS, YFSETQ. The DNA for the CDR3 is TGCGCCAGCGGCCCGGGAGGCGCTGGTAACTATGGCTACACCTTC. Translated: CASGPGGAGNYGYTF.

The chain employs TRBV2 and TRBJ1-5; D is perhaps TRBD1 (5 bases). The V end was cut by 3 bases, the J end by 1 base, with 10 bases between. CDR1 and CDR2 from the germline V gene are SNHLY and FYNNEI. The length of the CDR3 is 15 residues. CDR3: CASSEAQGSNQPQHF. CDR3 DNA: TGTGCCAGCAGTGAGGCCCAGGGCAGCAATCAGCCCCAGCATTTT.

The chain is built from TRBV5-4 and TRBJ2-1; the match to TRBD2 covers 9 bases. The germline CDR1 and CDR2 sequences are SGHNT and YYREEE (reference sequence). Trimming took 0 bases from V and 5 from J; bases not matched to a gene: 12. CDR3 length equals 18 residues. This CDR3 is CASSLEWNGGRADNEQFF. CDR3 nucleotides: TGTGCCAGCAGCTTGGAGTGGAATGGCGGGAGGGCCGACAATGAGCAGTTCTTC. Together with reference TRBV5-4 and TRBJ2-1, the CDR3 gives the full variable domain: ETGVTQSPTHLIKTRGQQVTLRCSSQSGHNTVSWYQQALGQGPQFIFQYYREEENGRGNFPPRFSGLQFPNYSSELNVNALELDDSALYLCASSLEWNGGRADNEQFFGPGTRLTVL.

As concerns this clone: Other DNA sequences of this sample code for an identical CDR3. J is TRBJ2-3 and V is TRBV7-2, with a possible D match to TRBD2 (5 bases). The V end lost 2 bases, the J end lost 3 bases, and 9 bases lay between the germline ends. This CDR3 contains 14 residues. Germline V gives CDR1 SGHTA, CDR2 FQGNSA. DNA for the CDR3: TGTGCCAGCAGCTTAACGAGGGATACAGATACGCAGTATTTT. Its protein is CASSLTRDTDTQYF. Full variable domain (rest looked up from reference TRBV7-2 and TRBJ2-3): GAGVSQSPSNKVTEKGKDVELRCDPISGHTALYWYRQSLGQGLEFLIYFQGNSAPDKSGLPSDRFSAERTGGSVSTLTIQRTQQEDSAVYLCASSLTRDTDTQYFGPGTRLTVL.

The V gene is TRBV19, the J gene TRBJ1-2, with D perhaps matching TRBD1 (6 bases). Trimming shortened V by 0 bases and J by 10 bases, and 18 bases separated the two germline ends. CDR1 and CDR2 (germline): LNHDA, SQIVND (reference sequence). The CDR3 is 15 amino acids. The CDR3 DNA sequence: TGTGCCAGTAGTATAGAAATTTCCAGGACAGCTCCCTACACCTTC. Translated, it gives CASSIEISRTAPYTF.

The chain employs TRBV6-5 and TRBJ2-1; 9 nucleotides agree with TRBD1. CDR3 size: 15 residues. The ends lost 2 bases at V and 6 bases at J; junction bases unmatched: 5. The germline V gene encodes CDR1 MNHEY and CDR2 SVGAGI. This CDR3 is CASSYGTGTPNEQFF. The CDR3 bases are TGTGCCAGCAGTTACGGGACAGGGACCCCCAATGAGCAGTTCTTC.

The chain has TRBV3-1 (or the pseudogene TRBV3-2) and TRBJ2-1; possibly TRBD1 for D (5 bases). Looked up from germline, CDR1 is LGHDT and CDR2 is YNNKEL (reference sequence). The CDR3 covers 11 residues. With 4 bases removed from V and 13 bases from J, the gap between germline ends came to 11 bases. The CDR3: CASSLYGAQFF. The CDR3 DNA reads TGTGCCAGCAGCCTTTATGGGGCTCAGTTCTTC.

This clone was counted once. The chain couples TRBV19 to TRBJ2-5; 14 bases are a match to TRBD2. Germline V gives CDR1 LNHDA, CDR2 SQIVND (reference sequence). Losses at the gene ends were 5 bases for V and 5 bases for J; bases not matched to a gene: 13. The CDR3 contains 18 residues. CDR3 residues: CASSFSAGTSGRRETQYF. DNA of the CDR3: TGTGCCAGTAGTTTTTCCGCAGGGACTAGCGGGAGACGCGAGACCCAGTACTTC. Filled out from reference TRBV19 and TRBJ2-5, the complete variable domain reads DGGITQSPKYLFRKEGQNVTLSCEQNLNHDAMYWYRQDPGQGLRLIYYSQIVNDFQKGDIAEGYSVSREKKESFPLTVTSAQKNPTAFYLCASSFSAGTSGRRETQYFGPGTRLLVL.

This clone was seen more than once but under ten times. The genes are TRBV18 and TRBJ1-5; weak D call: TRBD1 (5 bases). The CDR3 runs 13 residues. Trimming shortened V by 5 bases and J by 7 bases, and 12 bases separated the two germline ends. Per germline, CDR1 KGHSH and CDR2 LQKENI. CDR3 nucleotides: TGTGCCAGCTCATACGACAGCCGACAGCCCCAGCATTTT. Protein sequence: CASSYDSRQPQHF. The whole variable domain, remainder taken from reference TRBV18 and TRBJ1-5, is NAGVMQNPRHLVRRRGQEARLRCSPMKGHSHVYWYRQLPEEGLKFMVYLQKENIIDESGMPKERFSAEFPKEGPSILRIQQVVRGDSAAYFCASSYDSRQPQHFGDGTRLSIL.